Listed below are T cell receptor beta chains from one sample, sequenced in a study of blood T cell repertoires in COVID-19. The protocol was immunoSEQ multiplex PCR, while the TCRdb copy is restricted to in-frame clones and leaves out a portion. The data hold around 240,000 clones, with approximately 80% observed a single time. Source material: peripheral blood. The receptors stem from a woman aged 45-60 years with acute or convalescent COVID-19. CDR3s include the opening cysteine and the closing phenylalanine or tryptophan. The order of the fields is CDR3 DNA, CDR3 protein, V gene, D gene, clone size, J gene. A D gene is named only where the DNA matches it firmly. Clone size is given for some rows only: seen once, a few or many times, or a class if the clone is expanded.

DNA: TGTGCCAGCAGTGAACTGACTAGCGGGAGTGGGGATACGCAGTATTTT; CDR3: CASSELTSGSGDTQYF; V: TRBV2; D: TRBD2; size: -; J: TRBJ2-3
DNA: TGCGCCAGCAGCTTGGAGGTAGACAGGGTGAACACCGGGGAGCTGTTTTTT; CDR3: CASSLEVDRVNTGELFF; V: TRBV5-1; D: TRBD1; size: -; J: TRBJ2-2
DNA: TGCGCCAGCAGCCAAGATCGTAGGCGGGGGGGATTTACCGGGGAGCTGTTTTTT; CDR3: CASSQDRRRGGFTGELFF; V: TRBV4-3; D: TRBD2; size: -; J: TRBJ2-2
DNA: TGTGCCAGCAGCTTTTCAGGGTGGTATGAAAAACTGTTTTTT; CDR3: CASSFSGWYEKLFF; V: TRBV7-9; D: -; size: -; J: TRBJ1-4
DNA: TGTGCCAGCAGTCTTGCAGCGGGACAGGTGGTAGAAGGCTACACCTTC; CDR3: CASSLAAGQVVEGYTF; V: TRBV27; D: TRBD1; size: -; J: TRBJ1-2
DNA: TGTGCCAGCACTCCTACAGACGACCCTAACTATGGCTACACCTTC; CDR3: CASTPTDDPNYGYTF; V: TRBV9; D: -; size: -; J: TRBJ1-2
DNA: TGCGCCAGCAGTGAGGCGGGTCGACAAGAGACCCAGTACTTC; CDR3: CASSEAGRQETQYF; V: TRBV10-2; D: -; size: -; J: TRBJ2-5
DNA: TGTGCCAGCAGCCCGAGGTGGATATCCACAGATACGCAGTATTTT; CDR3: CASSPRWISTDTQYF; V: TRBV7-2; D: -; size: -; J: TRBJ2-3
DNA: TGTGCCAGCAGCTTGCCTACTAGATCCGAGCAGTACTTC; CDR3: CASSLPTRSEQYF; V: TRBV7-2; D: -; size: once; J: TRBJ2-7
DNA: TGTGCCAGCAGCACAGGGGATGGTTCACCCCTCCACTTT; CDR3: CASSTGDGSPLHF; V: TRBV28; D: TRBD1; size: -; J: TRBJ1-6